These 5 T cell receptor beta chains were sequenced from one sample in a study of regulatory T cells in long-lasting Graves disease. For TCR beta, libraries came from iRepertoire HTBI primers and Arm-PCR of CDR3 regions. TCRdb independently ran MiXCR on the multiplex PCR reads; one entry per CDR3 protein. The table has 360,000 or so distinct CDR3 sequences, roughly 25% seen once. The time point denotes: persistent/refractory GD, antithyroid drugs over 5 years with positive TRAb. Scientists built the TCR library using RNA that was extracted from PBMCs. The sample was peripheral blood mononuclear cells (PBMCs), taken when the disease was refractory, from a patient treated with antithyroid drugs. The receptors shown here come from a woman aged 40 to 50 with Graves disease.

This clonotype was observed a few times. This chain links TRBV19 with TRBJ1-5; D not certain. Germline V lookup: CDR1 LNHDA, CDR2 SQIVND (reference sequence). The CDR3 consists of 14 residues. Trimming removed 3 bases from V and 6 bases from J, with 12 bases in between. CDR3 nucleotides: TGTGCCAGTAGTATTGGAGGGAATGGTCAGCCCCAGCATTTT. Residues: CASSIGGNGQPQHF.

There are a few counts of this clonotype. A read error is possible here, since a much larger clone lies one base away. The chain combines TRBV12-3 or TRBV12-4 with TRBJ2-7; no definite D call. CDR3 length: 12 residues. V was trimmed by 2 bases and J by 3 bases, leaving 5 bases between them. The CDR3 sequence: CASSLKNYEQYF. In DNA, the CDR3 is TGTGCCAGCAGTTTAAAGAACTACGAGCAGTACTTC.

In this sample, this clonotype turned up a few times. The chain uses TRBV5-1 and TRBJ2-4; possible D gene TRBD1, 6 bases. Germline CDR1 is SGHRS and CDR2 is YFSETQ. Deletions cut 4 bases from V and 7 bases from J, with 18 bases between. The length of the CDR3 is 15 residues. The CDR3 nucleotides are TGCGCCAGCAGCCGAGCCGGGACACTTTACAACATTCAGTACTTC. Its translation is CASSRAGTLYNIQYF.

This chain links TRBV29-1 with TRBJ1-1; 7 bases fit TRBD1. Germline CDR1 is SQVTM and CDR2 is ANQGSEA. J lost 5 bases, V lost 6 bases, and 18 bases had no gene match. CDR3 length: 16 residues. The CDR3 sequence is CSVDWPERGPGTEAFF. CDR3 bases: TGCAGCGTGGACTGGCCGGAAAGGGGGCCGGGTACTGAAGCTTTCTTT.

This clonotype was observed a handful of times. The chain couples TRBV6-5 to TRBJ2-7; D gene ambiguous. Trimming removed 0 bases from V and 0 bases from J, with 9 bases in between. Germline V gene sequence: CDR1 MNHEY, CDR2 SVGAGI. The CDR3 totals 15 residues. The CDR3 nucleotides are TGTGCCAGCAGTTACTCAGAACAGAACTCCTACGAGCAGTACTTC. It encodes CASSYSEQNSYEQYF.